A single sample is the source of the 32 T cell receptor beta chains below, sequenced in a study of T cell repertoires in cytomegalovirus infection. In TCRdb, the reads were re-called with MiXCR into one record per CDR3 protein. The sample holds 500,000 to 600,000 distinct CDR3 sequences, approximately 15% seen once. Sequencing used CD8+ T cells from PBMCs. Receptor source: a human donor in good health (CMV status not recorded). Some clones in this sample may be carry-over from other donors' samples.

There are many counts of this clonotype. The chain joins TRBV4-1 to TRBJ2-3; unclear D gene. V lost 0 bases and J lost 1, with 11 bases in between. The CDR3 is 16 residues long. Germline V gene lookup returns CDR1 MGHRA and CDR2 YSYEKL. The CDR3 spells CASSQDPGRGTDTQYF. The CDR3 DNA reads as TGCGCCAGCAGCCAAGATCCTGGCCGGGGCACAGATACGCAGTATTTT.

This clonotype came up a few times. The chain is built from TRBV20-1 and TRBJ2-1; 10 positions match TRBD2. V was pared by 2 bases and J by 6 bases, with 7 bases of the junction left unmatched. This CDR3 has 15 residues. The germline V gene encodes CDR1 DFQATT and CDR2 SNEGSKA (reference sequence). DNA for the CDR3: TGCAGTGCTAGATTCAGCGGGGGGGATATCAATGAGCAGTTCTTC. Amino acids: CSARFSGGDINEQFF.

V usage is TRBV11-2 and J usage is TRBJ2-3; possibly TRBD2 for D (7 bases). V lost 0 bases and J 4 bases, leaving 14 bases between the germline ends. The germline gives CDR1 SGHAT, CDR2 FQNNGV. This CDR3 is 16 amino acids long. This CDR3 is CASSLEGGGPADTQYF. CDR3 in DNA: TGTGCCAGCAGCTTAGAAGGGGGAGGGCCCGCAGATACGCAGTATTTT. Complete variable domain (other parts from reference TRBV11-2 and TRBJ2-3): EAGVAQSPRYKIIEKRQSVAFWCNPISGHATLYWYQQILGQGPKLLIQFQNNGVVDDSQLPKDRFSAERLKGVDSTLKIQPAKLEDSAVYLCASSLEGGGPADTQYFGPGTRLTVL.

This clonotype was observed many times. The chain joins TRBV4-1 to TRBJ2-5, with 7 positions matching TRBD1. Germline V lookup: CDR1 MGHRA, CDR2 YSYEKL. CDR3 length: 14 amino acids. V lost 2 bases and J lost 1; bases outside the gene matches: 1. CDR3 sequence: CASSQWDSQETQYF. The CDR3 DNA reads as TGCGCCAGCAGCCAATGGGACAGCCAAGAGACCCAGTACTTC.

The table lists this clonotype with a few counts. V usage is TRBV27 and J usage is TRBJ1-1; no clear D gene. The CDR3 sequence is 15 residues long. CDR1 and CDR2 (germline): MNHEY, SMNVEV (reference sequence). The germline V and J ends were trimmed by 0 bases and 0 bases, with 8 bases remaining between them. The DNA of the CDR3 is TGTGCCAGCAGTTTATCGGGCACCCTGAACACTGAAGCTTTCTTT. Translated, it gives CASSLSGTLNTEAFF.

This clonotype was observed many times. The gene calls are TRBV5-6 and TRBJ2-1; 8 positions match TRBD2. V dropped 3 bases and J dropped 1; count of bases not matched to a gene: 18. This CDR3 contains 20 residues. Germline loops: CDR1 SGHDT, CDR2 YYEEEE. The CDR3 DNA follows: TGTGCCAGCAGCTCGCGGGGCCGGGGGCTTAGCGGGAAGTCCTACAATGAGCAGTTCTTC. This gives the protein CASSSRGRGLSGKSYNEQFF.

This clonotype was seen at least ten times. The rearrangement uses TRBV29-1 and TRBJ2-6, with 8 nucleotides matching TRBD2. The CDR3 is 16 amino acids. Per germline, CDR1 SQVTM and CDR2 ANQGSEA. V shed 7 bases and J 2 bases; nucleotides not matched to a gene: 10. The CDR3 is CSGVVRGAAGANVLTF. Here the CDR3 DNA reads TGCAGCGGGGTGGTGCGGGGGGCAGCTGGGGCCAACGTCCTGACTTTC.

This clonotype was counted ten times or more. The chain recombines TRBV6-1 with TRBJ2-3, with 10 bases that match TRBD2. The CDR3 runs to 17 residues. Germline CDR1 MNHNS, CDR2 SASEGT. Germline trimming cut 1 base from V and 3 bases from J; bases unmatched to any gene: 7. The CDR3 DNA follows: TGTGCCAGCAGTGAAGGTCCTAGCGGGAGCTGGACAGATACGCAGTATTTT. This translates into CASSEGPSGSWTDTQYF.

This clonotype was observed many times. An end of the junction differs from the germline gene, which may be a read error. This chain joins TRBV7-7 and TRBJ1-1; no clear D. CDR3 size: 13 residues. CDR1 SSHAT and CDR2 FNYEAQ come from the germline V gene (reference sequence). Here the CDR3 DNA reads TGTGCTAGCAGCTCTGGGGTGGGGACTGAAGCTTTCTTT. Protein: CASSSGVGTEAFF.

Many counts were recorded for this clonotype. V and J are TRBV14 and TRBJ2-7; no firm D call. The CDR3 contains 12 residues. CDR1 and CDR2 (germline): SGHDN, FVKESK. Trimming pared 2 bases from V and 0 bases from J, leaving 2 bases between. The CDR3 nucleotides read TGTGCCAGCAGCCAACCCTCCTACGAGCAGTACTTC. It codes for CASSQPSYEQYF.

In its sample, this clonotype was seen many times. The chain joins TRBV7-3 to TRBJ2-5, with TRBD2 identical over 13 bases. Germline loops: CDR1 SGHTA, CDR2 FQGTGA. J lost 3 bases, V lost 4 bases, and 8 bases had no gene match. The CDR3 covers 17 residues. The CDR3 region has the DNA TGTGCCAGCAGCTCAGGACTAGCGGGGGTCGTCGAAGAGACCCAGTACTTC. Protein product: CASSSGLAGVVEETQYF.

This clonotype has ten or more counts. The rearrangement joins TRBV27 to TRBJ2-3; possible D gene TRBD2, 6 bases. Germline values: CDR1 MNHEY, CDR2 SMNVEV (reference sequence). The ends were cut back, 5 bases at V and 0 bases at J, with 9 bases in the middle. The CDR3 is 14 amino acids. The chain's CDR3 is CASSPTRSTDTQYF. In DNA form, the CDR3 reads TGTGCCAGCAGTCCGACTAGAAGCACAGATACGCAGTATTTT.

The chain carries TRBV9 and TRBJ1-3; tentative D call: TRBD1 (5 bases). The V end lost 0 bases, the J end lost 2 bases, and 9 bases lay between the germline ends. The CDR3 covers 15 residues. Germline V gene lookup returns CDR1 SGDLS and CDR2 YYNGEE. CDR3 coding DNA: TGTGCCAGCAGCGTAGCTGGGGCGCCTGGAAACACCATATATTTT. Its protein is CASSVAGAPGNTIYF.

This clonotype came up a few times. This rearrangement joins TRBV11-3 to TRBJ1-6, with no clear D. CDR1 and CDR2 (germline): SGHNT, YENEEA. This CDR3 is built from 16 residues. Trimming left V 4 bases short and J 7 bases short, with 17 bases between. CDR3 coding DNA: TGTGCCAGCAGCTCCCTTCGGCAGGTCCGGAATTCACCCCTCCACTTT. It is translated as CASSSLRQVRNSPLHF.

The sample holds a few counts of this clonotype. This chain links TRBV7-9 with TRBJ1-2; D is perhaps TRBD1 (5 bases). This CDR3 comprises 14 residues. V lost 5 bases and J lost 0, with 10 bases in between. The germline V gene has CDR1 SEHNR and CDR2 FQNEAQ (reference sequence). CDR3 amino acids: CASSGGGANYGYTF. In DNA, the CDR3 is TGTGCCAGCAGCGGCGGGGGAGCTAACTATGGCTACACCTTC.

CDR3 DNA sequence: TGTGCCAGCACAAACCGGTACAGCCAAGAGACCCAGTACTTC. Translation: CASTNRYSQETQYF. The rearrangement uses TRBV2 and TRBJ2-5; D is ambiguous. Trimming pared 7 bases from V and 1 base from J, leaving 13 bases between. The CDR3 contains 14 residues. Germline lookup yields CDR1 SNHLY and CDR2 FYNNEI.

Points on this clonotype: Possible read error: a much larger clone is one base away. As the CDR3 is not closed by the conserved phenylalanine or tryptophan, this likely results from a read error. The chain recombines TRBV11-3 with TRBJ2-2; D not certain. Germline values: CDR1 SGHNT, CDR2 YENEEA. Between the trimmed V and J ends, which lost 0 bases and 2 bases, there was a span of 1 base. The CDR3 is 13 amino acids. The CDR3 DNA is TGTGCCAGCAGCTTAGATAACACCGGGGAGCTGTTTTAT. Translation: CASSLDNTGELFY.

The table lists this clonotype with many counts. V gene TRBV6-1 combines with J gene TRBJ2-6; 7 bases are shared with TRBD2. The ends lost 8 bases at V and 2 bases at J; junction bases unmatched: 6. The CDR3 has 15 residues. Germline-derived CDR1 and CDR2 are MNHNS and SASEGT. The CDR3 DNA follows: TGTGCCAGCCCAAGGGGAGGGACTGGGGCCAACGTCCTGACTTTC. It translates to CASPRGGTGANVLTF.

The chain carries TRBV20-1 and TRBJ1-2; D perhaps matches TRBD1 (6 bases). V was trimmed by 1 base and J by 0 bases, leaving 21 bases between them. CDR1 is DFQATT, CDR2 SNEGSKA, per germline (reference sequence). The length of the CDR3 is 18 residues. CDR3: CSARVGGGRAGANYGYTF. CDR3 DNA sequence: TGCAGTGCTAGAGTCGGGGGGGGGAGGGCAGGGGCTAACTATGGCTACACCTTC.

This clonotype has ten or more counts. The V call is TRBV6-5, the J call TRBJ1-5; 7 bases align to TRBD1. The CDR3 contains 15 residues. CDR1 and CDR2 from the germline V gene are MNHEY and SVGAGI. The V gene end was trimmed by 0 bases and the J gene end by 5 bases; junction bases not matched to a gene: 4. CDR3 in amino acids: CASSYSRQGHQPQHF. The CDR3 DNA reads as TGTGCCAGCAGTTACTCCCGACAGGGACATCAGCCCCAGCATTTT.

As for this clonotype: The junction does not match germline at one end; this may be a read error. The chain combines TRBV7-8 with TRBJ2-7; possibly TRBD1 for D (6 bases). The CDR3 is made up of 14 amino acids. Per the germline V gene, CDR1 is SGHVS and CDR2 is FQNEAQ. Written as DNA, the CDR3 is TGTGACAGCCGATGGGACACCCCTGACGACGAGCAGTACTTC. This encodes CDSRWDTPDDEQYF.

In this sample, this clonotype turned up many times. This chain joins TRBV3-1 and TRBJ1-3; D remains unclear. The CDR3 length is 13 residues. Germline lookup yields CDR1 LGHDT and CDR2 YNNKEL (reference sequence). V lost 7 bases to trimming and J lost 9 bases, with 16 bases between them. CDR3 DNA sequence: TGTGCCAGCACCCCTCCGACCCAGAGCACCATATATTTT. This encodes CASTPPTQSTIYF. The whole variable domain, remainder taken from reference TRBV3-1 and TRBJ1-3, is DTAVSQTPKYLVTQMGNDKSIKCEQNLGHDTMYWYKQDSKKFLKIMFSYNNKELIINETVPNRFSPKSPDKAHLNLHINSLELGDSAVYFCASTPPTQSTIYFGEGSWLTVV.

V usage is TRBV10-3 and J usage is TRBJ2-7, with D tentatively TRBD1 (6 bases). This CDR3 has 15 amino acids. From germline, CDR1 is ENHRY and CDR2 SYGVKD. V dropped 6 bases and J dropped 0 bases, with 15 bases sitting between them. The CDR3 DNA reads as TGTGCCATCAGCCACCGGGACAACCACTCCTACGAGCAGTACTTC. Amino acids: CAISHRDNHSYEQYF.

This clonotype was counted at least ten times. The chain uses TRBV6-1 and TRBJ2-7; 12 bases map to TRBD2. Germline-derived CDR1 and CDR2 are MNHNS and SASEGT. The CDR3 totals 15 residues. Unmatched junction bases numbered 4, after V lost 7 bases and J lost 0 bases. The CDR3 region is CASTETSGSSYEQYF. The CDR3 nucleotides are TGTGCCAGCACCGAGACTAGCGGGAGCTCCTACGAGCAGTACTTC.

Ten or more counts support this clonotype. The chain has TRBV12-3 or TRBV12-4 and TRBJ1-1; no firm D call. There are 14 residues in the CDR3. The V end lost 6 bases, the J end lost 0 bases, and 11 bases lay between the germline ends. The CDR3 is CASRLQHLNTEAFF. In DNA, the CDR3 is TGTGCCAGCAGGTTACAGCATTTGAACACTGAAGCTTTCTTT.

This clonotype came up many times. The chain recombines TRBV7-9 with TRBJ2-1, with 9 bases identical to TRBD2. This CDR3 spans 15 amino acids. Germline CDR1 SEHNR, CDR2 FQNEAQ (reference sequence). J lost 14 bases, V lost 3 bases, and 14 bases had no gene match. CDR3 protein: CASSLPQLSGGGEFF. The CDR3 DNA reads TGTGCCAGCAGCTTGCCCCAACTTAGCGGGGGAGGAGAGTTCTTC.

V is TRBV6-5 and J is TRBJ2-2; D gene ambiguous. The V end lost 6 bases, the J end lost 7 bases, and 12 bases lay between the germline ends. The CDR3 covers 13 residues. The germline V gene encodes CDR1 MNHEY and CDR2 SVGAGI. The CDR3 nucleotides are TGTGCCAGCAGCTCCGTGAGCTACGGGGAGCTGTTTTTT. It translates to CASSSVSYGELFF.

This clonotype was detected many times. The chain uses TRBV7-3 and TRBJ2-1, with 13 bases matching TRBD2. This CDR3 comprises 13 residues. V shed 8 bases, J shed 8 bases, and the junction held 3 bases outside the gene matches. Germline V gene sequence: CDR1 SGHTA, CDR2 FQGTGA. CDR3 residues: CASRTSGRDEQFF. DNA for the CDR3: TGTGCCAGCCGGACTAGCGGGAGAGATGAGCAGTTCTTC.

This clonotype was seen at least ten times. The chain joins TRBV7-9 to TRBJ2-1; TRBD2 agrees at 13 bases. Germline values: CDR1 SEHNR, CDR2 FQNEAQ (reference sequence). The CDR3 length is 15 residues. J was trimmed by 6 bases and V by 5 bases; bases with no gene match: 4. CDR3 sequence (DNA): TGTGCCAGCAGCGGTCGACTAGCGGGGGGCAATGAGCAGTTCTTC. This translates into CASSGRLAGGNEQFF.

This clonotype was observed a handful of times. The rearrangement links TRBV9 to TRBJ2-5, with a possible D match to TRBD2 (5 bases). Germline assignment: CDR1 SGDLS and CDR2 YYNGEE. The CDR3 loop spans 14 amino acids. The V end lost 2 bases, the J end lost 5 bases, and 13 bases lay between the germline ends. DNA of the CDR3: TGTGCCAGCAGCGTTACTGACTATGGGGAGACCCAGTACTTC. Encoded protein: CASSVTDYGETQYF.

The gene calls are TRBV5-4 and TRBJ1-3; 10 bases match TRBD1. Germline trimming cut 3 bases from V and 0 bases from J; bases unmatched to any gene: 3. The CDR3 covers 16 residues. In germline, CDR1 is SGHNT, CDR2 YYREEE (reference sequence). This CDR3 reads CASSSWTGGSGNTIYF. The CDR3 DNA reads TGTGCCAGCAGCTCGTGGACAGGGGGCTCTGGAAACACCATATATTTT. The full variable domain, with the rest looked up from reference TRBV5-4 and TRBJ1-3, is ETGVTQSPTHLIKTRGQQVTLRCSSQSGHNTVSWYQQALGQGPQFIFQYYREEENGRGNFPPRFSGLQFPNYSSELNVNALELDDSALYLCASSSWTGGSGNTIYFGEGSWLTVV.

This clonotype was seen a few times. The rearrangement uses TRBV9 and TRBJ2-1; TRBD2 aligns across 7 bases. CDR1 is SGDLS, CDR2 YYNGEE, per germline. J was trimmed by 2 bases and V by 4 bases; bases with no gene match: 9. This CDR3 contains 16 residues. The CDR3, as DNA: TGTGCCAGCAGCACCTTAAGCGGGGCTACCTACAATGAGCAGTTCTTC. Its protein is CASSTLSGATYNEQFF.